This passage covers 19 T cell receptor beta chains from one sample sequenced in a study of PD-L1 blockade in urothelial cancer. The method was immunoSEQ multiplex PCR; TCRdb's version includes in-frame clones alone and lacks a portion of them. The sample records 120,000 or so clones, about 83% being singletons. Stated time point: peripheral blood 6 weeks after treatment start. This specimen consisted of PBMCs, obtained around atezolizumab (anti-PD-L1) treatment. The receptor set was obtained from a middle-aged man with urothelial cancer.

CDR3 in DNA: TGTGCCAGCAGTTTGCCCGGCAGGGTGTCCGAGCAGTACTTC. It is translated as CASSLPGRVSEQYF. The chain has TRBV27 and TRBJ2-7; tentative D call: TRBD1 (5 bases). CDR3 length equals 14 residues. The germline V gene has CDR1 MNHEY and CDR2 SMNVEV (reference sequence). Trimming took off 3 bases at V and 6 bases at J, with 15 bases between the two ends.

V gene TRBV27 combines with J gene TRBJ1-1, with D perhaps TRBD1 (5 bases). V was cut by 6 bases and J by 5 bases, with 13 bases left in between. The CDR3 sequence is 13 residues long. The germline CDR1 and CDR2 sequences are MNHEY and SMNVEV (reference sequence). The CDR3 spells CASRPAGFTEAFF. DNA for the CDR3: TGTGCCAGCAGACCCGCAGGGTTTACTGAAGCTTTCTTT.

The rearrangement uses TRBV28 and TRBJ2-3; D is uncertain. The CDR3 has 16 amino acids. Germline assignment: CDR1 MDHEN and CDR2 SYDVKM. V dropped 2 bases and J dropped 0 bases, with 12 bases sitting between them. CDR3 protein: CASSLPIVMSTDTQYF. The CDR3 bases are TGTGCCAGCAGTTTACCCATAGTGATGAGCACAGATACGCAGTATTTT.

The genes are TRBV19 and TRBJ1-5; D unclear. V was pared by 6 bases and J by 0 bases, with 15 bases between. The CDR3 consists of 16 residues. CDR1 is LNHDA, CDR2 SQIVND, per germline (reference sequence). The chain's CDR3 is CASRMKVGPSNQPQHF. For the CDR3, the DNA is TGTGCCAGTAGGATGAAGGTGGGCCCTAGCAATCAGCCCCAGCATTTT.

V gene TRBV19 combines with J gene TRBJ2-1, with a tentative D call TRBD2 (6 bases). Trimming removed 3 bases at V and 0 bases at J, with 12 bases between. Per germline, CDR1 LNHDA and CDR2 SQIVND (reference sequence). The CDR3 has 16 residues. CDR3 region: CASSILRGFSYNEQFF. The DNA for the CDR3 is TGTGCCAGTAGTATCCTTCGGGGGTTCTCCTACAATGAGCAGTTCTTC.

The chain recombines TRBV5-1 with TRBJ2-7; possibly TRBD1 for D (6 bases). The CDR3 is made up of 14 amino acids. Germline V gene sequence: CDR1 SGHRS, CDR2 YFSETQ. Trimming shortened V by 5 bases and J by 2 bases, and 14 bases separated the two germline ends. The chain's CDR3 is CASRPGTPAYEQYF. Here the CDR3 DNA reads TGCGCCAGCAGGCCTGGGACACCCGCCTACGAGCAGTACTTC.

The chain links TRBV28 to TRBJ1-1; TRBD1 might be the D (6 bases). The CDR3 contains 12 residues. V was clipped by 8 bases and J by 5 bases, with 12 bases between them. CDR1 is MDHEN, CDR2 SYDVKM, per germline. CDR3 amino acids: CASSWGRTEAFF. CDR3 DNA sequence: TGTGCCAGCTCATGGGGGCGGACTGAAGCTTTCTTT.

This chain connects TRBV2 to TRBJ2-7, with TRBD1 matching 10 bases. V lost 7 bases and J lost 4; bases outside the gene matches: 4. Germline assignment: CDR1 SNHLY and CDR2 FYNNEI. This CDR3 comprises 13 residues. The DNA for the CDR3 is TGTGCCAGCAACCGGGACAGGGGTTACGAGCAGTACTTC. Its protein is CASNRDRGYEQYF.

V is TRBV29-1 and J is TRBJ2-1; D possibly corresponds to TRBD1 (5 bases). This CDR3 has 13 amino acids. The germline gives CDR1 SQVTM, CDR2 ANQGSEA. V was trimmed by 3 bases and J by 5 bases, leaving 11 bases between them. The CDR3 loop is CSVESGLDNEQFF. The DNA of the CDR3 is TGCAGCGTTGAGTCAGGGTTGGACAATGAGCAGTTCTTC.

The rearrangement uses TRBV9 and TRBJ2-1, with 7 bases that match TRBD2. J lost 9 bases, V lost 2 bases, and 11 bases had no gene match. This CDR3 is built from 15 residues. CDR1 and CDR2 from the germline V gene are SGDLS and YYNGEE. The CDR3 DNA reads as TGTGCCAGCAGCGTCGGAGGGAGGGTGGTGCGTGAGCAGTTCTTC. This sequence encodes CASSVGGRVVREQFF.

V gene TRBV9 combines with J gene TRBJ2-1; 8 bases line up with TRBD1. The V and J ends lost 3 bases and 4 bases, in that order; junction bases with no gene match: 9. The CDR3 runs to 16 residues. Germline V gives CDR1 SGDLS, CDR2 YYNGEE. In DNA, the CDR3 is TGTGCCAGCAGCGGAGGACCCGGGACAGGTTACAATGAGCAGTTCTTC. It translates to CASSGGPGTGYNEQFF.

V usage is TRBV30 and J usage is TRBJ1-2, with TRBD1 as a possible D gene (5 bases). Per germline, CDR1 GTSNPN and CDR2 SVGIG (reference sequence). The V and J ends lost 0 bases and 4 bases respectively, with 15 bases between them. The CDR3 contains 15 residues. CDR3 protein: CAWSVRGDQLYGYTF. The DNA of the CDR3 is TGTGCCTGGAGTGTACGGGGGGACCAGCTCTATGGCTACACCTTC. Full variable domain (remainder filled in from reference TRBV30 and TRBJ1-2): SQTIHQWPATLVQPVGSPLSLECTVEGTSNPNLYWYRQAAGRGLQLLFYSVGIGQISSEVPQNLSASRPQDRQFILSSKKLLLSDSGFYLCAWSVRGDQLYGYTFGSGTRLTVV.

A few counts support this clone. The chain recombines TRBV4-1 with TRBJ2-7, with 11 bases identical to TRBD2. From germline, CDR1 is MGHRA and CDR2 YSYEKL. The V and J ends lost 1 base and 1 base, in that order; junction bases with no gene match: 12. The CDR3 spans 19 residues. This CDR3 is CASSQGLLRRLAGSYEQYF. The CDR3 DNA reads TGCGCCAGCAGCCAAGGCTTACTCCGGAGACTAGCGGGATCCTACGAGCAGTACTTC.

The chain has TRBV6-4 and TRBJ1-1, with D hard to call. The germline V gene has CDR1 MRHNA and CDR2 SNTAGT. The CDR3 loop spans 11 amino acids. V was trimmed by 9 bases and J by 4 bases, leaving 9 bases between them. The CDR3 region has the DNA TGTGCCAGGGCGGGTTGCACTGAAGCTTTCTTT. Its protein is CARAGCTEAFF.

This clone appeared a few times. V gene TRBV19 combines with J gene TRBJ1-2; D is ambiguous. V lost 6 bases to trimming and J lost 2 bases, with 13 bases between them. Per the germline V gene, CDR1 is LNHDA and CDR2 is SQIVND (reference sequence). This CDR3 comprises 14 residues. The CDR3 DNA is TGTGCCAGTAGGAACCGGGAGGCAAACTATGGCTACACCTTC. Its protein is CASRNREANYGYTF.

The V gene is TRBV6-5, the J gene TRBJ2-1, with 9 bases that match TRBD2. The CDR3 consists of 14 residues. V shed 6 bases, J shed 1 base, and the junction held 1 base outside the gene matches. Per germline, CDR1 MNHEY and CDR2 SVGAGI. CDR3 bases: TGTGCCAGCAGGCGGGGGGGATCCTACAATGAGCAGTTCTTC. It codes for CASRRGGSYNEQFF.

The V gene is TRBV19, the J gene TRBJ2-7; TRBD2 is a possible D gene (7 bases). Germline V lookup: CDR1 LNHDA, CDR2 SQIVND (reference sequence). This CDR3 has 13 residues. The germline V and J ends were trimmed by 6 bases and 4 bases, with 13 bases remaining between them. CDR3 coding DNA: TGTGCCAGTAGGCGAGCGGGACATTACGAGCAGTACTTC. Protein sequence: CASRRAGHYEQYF. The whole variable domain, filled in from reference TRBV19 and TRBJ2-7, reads DGGITQSPKYLFRKEGQNVTLSCEQNLNHDAMYWYRQDPGQGLRLIYYSQIVNDFQKGDIAEGYSVSREKKESFPLTVTSAQKNPTAFYLCASRRAGHYEQYFGPGTRLTVT.

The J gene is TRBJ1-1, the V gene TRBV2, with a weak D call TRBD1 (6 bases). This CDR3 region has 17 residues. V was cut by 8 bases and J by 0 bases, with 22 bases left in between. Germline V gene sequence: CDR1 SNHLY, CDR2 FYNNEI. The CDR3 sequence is CASVQGFSSIMNTEAFF. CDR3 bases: TGTGCCAGCGTACAGGGATTCTCGTCGATAATGAACACTGAAGCTTTCTTT.

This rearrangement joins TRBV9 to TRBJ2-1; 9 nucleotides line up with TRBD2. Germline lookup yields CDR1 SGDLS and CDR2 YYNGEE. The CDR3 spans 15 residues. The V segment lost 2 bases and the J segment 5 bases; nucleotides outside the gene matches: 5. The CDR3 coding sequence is TGTGCCAGCAGCGTCCTAGCGGGAACAGACAATGAGCAGTTCTTC. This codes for CASSVLAGTDNEQFF. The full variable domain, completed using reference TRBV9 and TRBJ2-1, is DSGVTQTPKHLITATGQRVTLRCSPRSGDLSVYWYQQSLDQGLQFLIQYYNGEERAKGNILERFSAQQFPDLHSELNLSSLELGDSALYFCASSVLAGTDNEQFFGPGTRLTVL.